This entry is about one T cell receptor (beta chain). Its antigen is unidentified. The data were taken from a study of identifying expanded T cells in peripheral blood. Study-level results: Technical replicates showed around 1.2 changed clones; around two weeks roughly 18; four weeks 19. Approximately two-week clone count variance significantly increased as total template count grew.

Healthy donors had no documented immune events, such as infections, while sampled. The assay was immunoSEQ multiplex PCR, and TCRdb's table has in-frame clones only and misses some. Of more than 75,000 clones listed, almost 90% are singletons. Per germline, CDR1 SEHNR and CDR2 FQNEAQ (reference sequence). Trimming cost V 1 base and J 4 bases; bases outside gene matches: 9. This CDR3 is 16 amino acids long. Sequenced material: blood. This clonotype was sampled from a person between 18 and 70 years old in good health. The rearrangement links TRBV7-9 to TRBJ2-7; 8 nucleotides align to TRBD1. In DNA form, the CDR3 reads TGTGCCAGCAGCTTAGGATTGACAGGGGAGAGGTACGAGCAGTACTTC. Translating gives CASSLGLTGERYEQYF.